This T cell receptor beta chain was identified in a study of blood T cell repertoires in COVID-19. Study-level information: Acute and convalescent COVID-19 samples came from the United States, Italy and Spain.

This clone was counted a single time. Clones were read by immunoSEQ multiplex PCR, and TCRdb kept only the in-frame ones, dropping some. Here the sample spans some 60,000 clones, 80% to 85% being singletons. Germline loops: CDR1 SGHTA, CDR2 FQGNSA. Between the trimmed V and J ends, which lost 8 bases and 6 bases, there was a span of 19 bases. CDR3 length: 14 amino acids. This sequence originates from a woman of 80 years or more with active or convalescent COVID-19. The gene calls are TRBV7-2 and TRBJ1-1; D might be TRBD1 (6 bases). Sequencing was done on a sample of peripheral blood. The CDR3 spells CASSMYRETAEAFF. CDR3 bases: TGTGCCAGCTCTATGTACAGGGAGACGGCTGAAGCTTTCTTT.